This TCR beta chain was observed in a study of cytomegalovirus exposure and HLA in healthy donors. Study in general: Unique TCR beta sequences numbering about 100 million came from about 179 million T cells in an earlier analysis.

Whole-study findings and limits: Testing in vitro showed a few CMV-associated chains specific for CMV antigens.

The CDR3 has 12 residues. Trimming removed 10 bases from V and 4 bases from J, with 14 bases in between. CDR1 and CDR2 from the germline V gene are SGHRS and YFSETQ. Vbeta (60) and Jbeta (13) primers were used in the PCR. This table comes from immunoSEQ multiplex PCR, and its TCRdb copy is limited to in-frame clones, with some not included. The top ten clones hold 5.8% of a sample with about 130,000 clones, about 73% of them seen once. With respect to this clone: Its antigen is currently unknown.

This chain connects TRBV5-1 to TRBJ2-5; D is ambiguous. The TCR was taken from a woman aged 45-60 years in good health and CMV-seropositive. Sequenced material: PBMCs. The DNA of the CDR3 is TGCGCCTCCGGTCAGGTGCGAGAGACCCAGTACTTC. This gives the protein CASGQVRETQYF.